A selection of T cell receptor beta chains follows, all from one sample in a study of T cell changes during pregnancy in multiple sclerosis. This table comes from immunoSEQ multiplex PCR, and its TCRdb copy is limited to in-frame clones, with some not included. Of about 20,000 clones listed, about 88% are singletons. The sequenced sample was CD8+ T cells from peripheral blood mononuclear cells, obtained after pregnancy. The origin of the receptors is a female donor in good health, enrolled as a control in a pregnancy study. CDR3s include the opening cysteine and the closing phenylalanine or tryptophan. D genes are given only for firm matches. Some rows mark clone size as missing; the rest say once, few, many or name a class of expanded clone.

d_call | clone_size | j_call | cdr3_length | v_call | cdr3_aa | cdr3_nt
TRBD1 | - | TRBJ1-1 | 17 | TRBV11-2 | CASSPGQGGNKDTEAFF | TGTGCCAGCAGCCCGGGACAGGGGGGGAATAAGGACACTGAAGCTTTCTTT
TRBD2 | - | TRBJ2-7 | 14 | TRBV6-5 | CASNPSGSYHEQYF | TGTGCCAGCAATCCTAGCGGGAGTTATCACGAGCAGTACTTC
TRBD1 | - | TRBJ2-7 | 14 | TRBV10-1 | CASGSGTGLREQYF | TGCGCCAGCGGATCCGGGACAGGGTTAAGAGAGCAGTACTTC
TRBD2 | once | TRBJ2-1 | 18 | TRBV4-1 | CASSGLAGGPGSYNEQFF | TGCGCCAGCAGCGGTCTAGCGGGAGGGCCGGGCTCCTACAATGAGCAGTTCTTC
TRBD1 | - | TRBJ1-2 | 14 | TRBV7-9 | CASSLVDRSYGYTF | TGTGCCAGCAGCTTAGTGGACAGGAGCTATGGCTACACCTTC
TRBD1 | - | TRBJ1-2 | 14 | TRBV6-5 | CASTRDRHNYGYTF | TGTGCCAGCACCAGGGACAGGCATAACTATGGCTACACCTTC
- | medium-sized | TRBJ2-7 | 14 | TRBV6-5 | CASSYGRKPYEQYF | TGTGCCAGCAGTTACGGCAGGAAACCCTACGAGCAGTACTTC
- | - | TRBJ1-1 | 12 | TRBV5-8 | CASSRRGQEAFF | TGTGCCAGCAGCCGGCGGGGCCAGGAGGCTTTCTTT
- | - | TRBJ2-1 | 15 | TRBV2 | CASRADREDDNEQFF | TGTGCCAGCAGGGCAGACAGGGAGGATGACAATGAGCAGTTCTTC
TRBD1 | once | TRBJ1-2 | 13 | TRBV30 | CAWIRDREDGYTF | TGTGCCTGGATACGGGACAGGGAGGATGGCTACACCTTC
- | once | TRBJ2-7 | 14 | TRBV9 | CASSVGGLSYEQYF | TGTGCCAGCAGCGTAGGGGGACTCTCATACGAGCAGTACTTC
TRBD1 | - | TRBJ2-7 | 15 | TRBV7-8 | CASSLGWDRAYEQYF | TGTGCCAGCAGCTTAGGGTGGGACAGAGCCTACGAGCAGTACTTC
- | - | TRBJ1-3 | 16 | TRBV7-9 | CASSPGRGTYGNTIYF | TGTGCCAGCAGCCCGGGCCGGGGTACGTACGGAAACACCATATATTTT
TRBD1 | once | TRBJ2-7 | 17 | TRBV9 | CASSVRGAGQGIDEQYF | TGTGCCAGCAGCGTAAGGGGTGCGGGACAGGGTATCGACGAGCAGTACTTC
- | - | TRBJ2-3 | 14 | TRBV7-2 | CASSLRRGTDTQYF | TGTGCCAGCAGCCTGAGACGGGGCACAGATACGCAGTATTTT
- | - | TRBJ1-1 | 15 | TRBV11-3 | CASSLVAGLNTEAFF | TGTGCCAGCAGCTTGGTCGCGGGGCTGAACACTGAAGCTTTCTTT
- | - | TRBJ1-2 | 15 | TRBV29-1 | CSVEAVDSWLEGYTF | TGCAGCGTTGAAGCCGTTGACTCATGGTTGGAAGGCTACACCTTC
- | - | TRBJ1-3 | 14 | TRBV27 | CASSLLGSGNTIYF | TGTGCCAGCAGTTTGCTCGGGTCAGGAAACACCATATATTTT
TRBD1 | - | TRBJ2-7 | 13 | TRBV6-5 | CATRDRGPYEQYF | TGTGCCACCCGAGACAGGGGACCTTACGAGCAGTACTTC
TRBD2 | - | TRBJ2-1 | 15 | TRBV2 | CASSEVSSGSREQFF | TGTGCCAGCAGTGAAGTGTCTAGCGGGAGCCGTGAGCAGTTCTTC
- | - | TRBJ2-2 | 15 | TRBV2 | CASSENPANTGELFF | TGTGCCAGCAGTGAAAACCCGGCGAACACCGGGGAGCTGTTTTTT
- | - | TRBJ2-7 | 13 | TRBV19 | CASSMAVSYEQYF | TGTGCCAGTAGTATGGCGGTCTCCTACGAGCAGTACTTC
- | many | TRBJ1-4 | 16 | TRBV27 | CASSLGPGEANEKLFF | TGTGCCAGCAGTTTGGGGCCGGGGGAAGCTAATGAAAAACTGTTTTTT
- | - | TRBJ2-1 | 16 | TRBV15 | CATLSSTWSSYNEQFF | TGTGCCACCTTGTCTTCGACCTGGAGCTCCTACAATGAGCAGTTCTTC
TRBD1 | - | TRBJ2-5 | 15 | TRBV7-9 | CASSLADRGDETQYF | TGTGCCAGCAGCTTGGCGGACAGGGGGGATGAGACCCAGTACTTC
- | - | TRBJ1-2 | 14 | TRBV19 | CASHQRGGHDGYTF | TGTGCCAGCCACCAGAGGGGGGGGCATGATGGCTACACCTTC
- | once | TRBJ1-4 | 12 | TRBV5-6 | CASSLGGKKLFF | TGTGCCAGCAGCTTGGGAGGGAAGAAACTGTTTTTT
TRBD1 | once | TRBJ1-5 | 13 | TRBV10-3 | CASWDRGNQPQHF | TGTGCCTCCTGGGACAGGGGCAATCAGCCCCAGCATTTT
TRBD2 | - | TRBJ2-7 | 17 | TRBV13 | CASSLGPTSGYSYEQYF | TGTGCCAGCAGCTTAGGCCCAACTAGCGGGTACTCCTACGAGCAGTACTTC
TRBD2 | - | TRBJ2-7 | 13 | TRBV28 | CASSFVGGDEQYF | TGTGCCAGCAGTTTTGTGGGAGGGGACGAGCAGTACTTC
TRBD1 | - | TRBJ2-3 | 14 | TRBV6-4 | CASSGTGGTDTQYF | TGTGCCAGCAGTGGGACAGGGGGCACAGATACGCAGTATTTT
TRBD1 | - | TRBJ1-2 | 13 | TRBV7-2 | CASSLGTGVGYTF | TGTGCCAGCAGCTTGGGGACAGGGGTCGGCTACACCTTC
TRBD1 | - | TRBJ2-2 | 13 | TRBV30 | CAWSGGATGELFF | TGTGCCTGGTCAGGGGGTGCCACCGGGGAGCTGTTTTTT
TRBD1 | once | TRBJ2-1 | 15 | TRBV5-1 | CASSTGQGSYNEQFF | TGCGCCAGCAGCACGGGACAGGGCTCCTACAATGAGCAGTTCTTC
TRBD2 | - | TRBJ2-3 | 15 | TRBV6-4 | CASSAIAGSTDTQYF | TGTGCCAGCAGTGCGATAGCGGGGAGCACAGATACGCAGTATTTT
- | - | TRBJ1-2 | 14 | TRBV7-8 | CASAGGKPNYGYTF | TGTGCCAGCGCGGGCGGTAAGCCTAACTATGGCTACACCTTC
- | few | TRBJ2-1 | 13 | TRBV4-2 | CASSQELENEQFF | TGTGCCAGCAGCCAAGAACTAGAAAATGAGCAGTTCTTC
TRBD1 | - | TRBJ1-2 | 12 | TRBV29-1 | CSVITGAGSYTF | TGCAGCGTTATTACAGGGGCGGGAAGCTACACCTTC
- | - | TRBJ2-6 | 18 | TRBV9 | CASSEGTSHNPGANVLTF | TGTGCCAGCAGCGAGGGGACATCCCATAATCCTGGGGCCAACGTCCTGACTTTC
- | - | TRBJ1-4 | 15 | TRBV10-2 | CASSSSGYNNEKLFF | TGCGCCAGCAGTTCATCGGGGTACAATAATGAAAAACTGTTTTTT
- | - | TRBJ1-3 | 15 | TRBV19 | CASTQDSPSGNTIYF | TGTGCCAGTACCCAGGACAGCCCCTCTGGAAACACCATATATTTT
TRBD2 | medium-sized | TRBJ2-3 | 15 | TRBV6-4 | CASSSTSGAADTQYF | TGTGCCAGCAGTTCGACTAGCGGGGCTGCAGATACGCAGTATTTT
- | - | TRBJ1-5 | 13 | TRBV27 | CASSFSVDQPQHF | TGTGCCAGCAGTTTTAGTGTAGATCAGCCCCAGCATTTT
- | once | TRBJ2-5 | 13 | TRBV12-5 | CASGTPPQETQYF | TGTGCTAGTGGAACTCCCCCTCAAGAGACCCAGTACTTC
TRBD2 | - | TRBJ2-7 | 16 | TRBV9 | CASSDRGLADSYEQHF | TGTGCCAGTTCAGATAGAGGGCTAGCGGACTCCTACGAGCAGCACTTC
TRBD2 | - | TRBJ2-1 | 14 | TRBV30 | CAWSVGAGYNEQFF | TGTGCCTGGAGTGTGGGAGCGGGGTACAATGAGCAGTTCTTC
- | few | TRBJ1-1 | 15 | TRBV11-3 | CASSFRRLTNTEAFF | TGTGCCAGCAGCTTCCGGAGGTTAACGAACACTGAAGCTTTCTTT
TRBD1 | - | TRBJ2-1 | 17 | TRBV5-6 | CASSGGQVIFRFSEQFF | TGTGCCAGCAGCGGGGGACAGGTAATTTTCCGTTTTAGCGAGCAGTTCTTC
TRBD2 | - | TRBJ2-1 | 14 | TRBV25-1 | CASSGAGDYNEQFF | TGTGCCAGCAGTGGGGCGGGGGATTACAATGAGCAGTTCTTC
TRBD1 | few | TRBJ2-2 | 17 | TRBV27 | CASSPLGQGAATGELFF | TGTGCCAGCAGTCCGTTAGGACAGGGGGCGGCCACCGGGGAGCTGTTTTTT
- | few | TRBJ1-2 | 15 | TRBV2 | CASAQWAGDNYGYTF | TGTGCCAGCGCCCAGTGGGCAGGGGATAACTATGGCTACACCTTC
- | few | TRBJ2-1 | 15 | TRBV25-1 | CASSEYTGSYNEQFF | TGTGCCAGCAGTGAATACACAGGGTCCTACAATGAGCAGTTCTTC
- | - | TRBJ2-2 | 14 | TRBV4-3 | CASSQDSHSGELFF | TGCGCCAGCAGCCAAGATTCCCACTCCGGGGAGCTGTTTTTT
TRBD1 | - | TRBJ1-1 | 15 | TRBV15 | CATSRLTGWRTEAFF | TGTGCCACCAGCAGATTGACAGGGTGGAGGACTGAAGCTTTCTTT
- | - | TRBJ2-3 | 15 | TRBV5-6 | CASIQFPGGTDTQYF | TGTGCCAGCATCCAATTTCCCGGGGGCACAGATACGCAGTATTTT
- | - | TRBJ1-3 | 17 | TRBV27 | CASSIHGSAGGGNTIYF | TGTGCCAGCAGTATCCACGGGTCCGCCGGGGGAGGAAACACCATATATTTT
TRBD2 | once | TRBJ2-1 | 16 | TRBV7-6 | CASSLAAGGPRNEQFF | TGTGCCAGCAGCTTAGCTGCGGGGGGGCCGCGGAATGAGCAGTTCTTC